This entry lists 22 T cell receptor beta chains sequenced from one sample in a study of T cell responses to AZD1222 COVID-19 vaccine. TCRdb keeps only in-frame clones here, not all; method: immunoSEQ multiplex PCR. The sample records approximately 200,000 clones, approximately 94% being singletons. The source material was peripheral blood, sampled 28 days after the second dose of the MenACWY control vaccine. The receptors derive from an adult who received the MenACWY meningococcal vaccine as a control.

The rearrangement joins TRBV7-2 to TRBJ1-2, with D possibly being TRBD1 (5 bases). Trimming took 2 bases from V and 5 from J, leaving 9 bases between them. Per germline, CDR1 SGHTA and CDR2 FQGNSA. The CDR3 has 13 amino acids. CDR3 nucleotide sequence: TGTGCCAGCAGCTTACAGGGTTCATATGGCTACACCTTC. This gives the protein CASSLQGSYGYTF. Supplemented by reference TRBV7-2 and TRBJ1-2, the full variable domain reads GAGVSQSPSNKVTEKGKDVELRCDPISGHTALYWYRQSLGQGLEFLIYFQGNSAPDKSGLPSDRFSAERTGGSVSTLTIQRTQQEDSAVYLCASSLQGSYGYTFGSGTRLTVV.

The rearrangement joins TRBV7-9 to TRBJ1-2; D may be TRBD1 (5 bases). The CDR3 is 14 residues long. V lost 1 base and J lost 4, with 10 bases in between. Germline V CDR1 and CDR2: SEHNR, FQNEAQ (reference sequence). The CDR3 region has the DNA TGTGCCAGCAGCTTAGGGGACGCCGGCTATGGCTACACCTTC. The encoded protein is CASSLGDAGYGYTF.

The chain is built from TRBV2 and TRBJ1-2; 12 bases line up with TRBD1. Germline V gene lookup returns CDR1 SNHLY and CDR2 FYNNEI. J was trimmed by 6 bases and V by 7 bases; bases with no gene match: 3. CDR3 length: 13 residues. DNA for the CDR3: TGTGCCAGCACCGGGACAGGGGGCGATGGCTACACCTTC. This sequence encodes CASTGTGGDGYTF.

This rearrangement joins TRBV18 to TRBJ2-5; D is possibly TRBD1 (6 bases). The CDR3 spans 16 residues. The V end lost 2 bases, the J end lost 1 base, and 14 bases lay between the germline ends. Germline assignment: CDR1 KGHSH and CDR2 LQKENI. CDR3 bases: TGTGCCAGCTCACCAAACCCGGACAGCTTCCAAGAGACCCAGTACTTC. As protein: CASSPNPDSFQETQYF.

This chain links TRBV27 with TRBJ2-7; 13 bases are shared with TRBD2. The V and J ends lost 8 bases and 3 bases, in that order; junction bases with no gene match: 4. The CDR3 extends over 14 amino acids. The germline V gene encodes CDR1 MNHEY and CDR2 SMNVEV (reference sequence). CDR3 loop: CASGTSGMGYEQYF. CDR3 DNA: TGTGCCAGCGGGACTAGCGGGATGGGCTACGAGCAGTACTTC.

The CDR3 region is CASSEGPRGSLTYEQYF. The CDR3 bases are TGTGCCAGCAGTGAAGGCCCCAGGGGGAGCCTGACCTACGAGCAGTACTTC. The chain combines TRBV6-1 with TRBJ2-7; 7 bases are a match to TRBD1. Germline V lookup: CDR1 MNHNS, CDR2 SASEGT. The J segment lost 2 bases and the V segment lost 1 base, leaving 11 bases of the junction unmatched. This CDR3 comprises 17 residues.

The CDR3 DNA follows: TGTGCCAGCAGCTTAGGCGGCAGGGGCTACGAGCAGTACTTC. Encoded protein: CASSLGGRGYEQYF. The J gene is TRBJ2-7, the V gene TRBV7-9; TRBD1 might be the D (6 bases). With 1 base removed from V and 3 bases from J, the gap between germline ends came to 10 bases. The CDR3 consists of 14 residues. Germline loops: CDR1 SEHNR, CDR2 FQNEAQ (reference sequence).

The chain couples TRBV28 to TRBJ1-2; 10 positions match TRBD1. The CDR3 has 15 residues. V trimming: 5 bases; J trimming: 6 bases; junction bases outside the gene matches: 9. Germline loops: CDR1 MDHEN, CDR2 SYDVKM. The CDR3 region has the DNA TGTGCCAGCAGTCTGACAGGGGGCGCATTTAATGGCTACACCTTC. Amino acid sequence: CASSLTGGAFNGYTF.

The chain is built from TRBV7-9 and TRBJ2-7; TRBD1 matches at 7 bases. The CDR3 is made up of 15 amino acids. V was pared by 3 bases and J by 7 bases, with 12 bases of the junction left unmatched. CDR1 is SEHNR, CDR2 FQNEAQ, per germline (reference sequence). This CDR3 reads CASSLQAQGVGEQYF. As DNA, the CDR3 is TGTGCCAGCAGCTTGCAGGCCCAGGGGGTGGGGGAGCAGTACTTC.

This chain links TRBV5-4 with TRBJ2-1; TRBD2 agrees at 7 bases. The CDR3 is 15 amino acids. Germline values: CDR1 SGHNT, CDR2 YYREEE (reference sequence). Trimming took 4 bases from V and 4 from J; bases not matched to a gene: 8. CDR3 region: CASSPDLRGYNEQFF. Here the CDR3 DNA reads TGTGCCAGCAGCCCGGACTTGCGGGGGTACAATGAGCAGTTCTTC.

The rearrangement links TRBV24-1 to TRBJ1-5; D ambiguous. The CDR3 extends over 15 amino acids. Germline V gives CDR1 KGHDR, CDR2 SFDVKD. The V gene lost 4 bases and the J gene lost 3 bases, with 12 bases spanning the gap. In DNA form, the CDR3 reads TGTGCCACCAGTGACTCTTTGGGTGACAATCAGCCCCAGCATTTT. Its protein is CATSDSLGDNQPQHF.

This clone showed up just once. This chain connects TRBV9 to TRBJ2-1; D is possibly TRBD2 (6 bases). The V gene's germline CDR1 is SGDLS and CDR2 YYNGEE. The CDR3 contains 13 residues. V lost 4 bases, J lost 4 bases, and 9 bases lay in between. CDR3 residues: CASSPGAYNEQFF. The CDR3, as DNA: TGTGCCAGCAGCCCGGGAGCATACAATGAGCAGTTCTTC.

CDR3: CASSTTAANYGYTF. The CDR3 coding sequence is TGCGCCAGCAGCACGACAGCCGCTAACTATGGCTACACCTTC. The gene calls are TRBV5-1 and TRBJ1-2; maybe TRBD1 (5 bases). The CDR3 totals 14 residues. Trimming removed 4 bases at V and 0 bases at J, with 10 bases between. The germline V gene encodes CDR1 SGHRS and CDR2 YFSETQ. Drawing the rest from reference TRBV5-1 and TRBJ1-2, the complete variable domain is KAGVTQTPRYLIKTRGQQVTLSCSPISGHRSVSWYQQTPGQGLQFLFEYFSETQRNKGNFPGRFSGRQFSNSRSEMNVSTLELGDSALYLCASSTTAANYGYTFGSGTRLTVV.

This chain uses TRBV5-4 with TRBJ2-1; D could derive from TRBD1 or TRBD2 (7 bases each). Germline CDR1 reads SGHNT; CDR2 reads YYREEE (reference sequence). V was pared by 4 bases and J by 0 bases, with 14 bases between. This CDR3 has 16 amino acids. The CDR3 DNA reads TGTGCCAGCAGCGAGGGGGGGACAGTCTCCTACAATGAGCAGTTCTTC. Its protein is CASSEGGTVSYNEQFF.

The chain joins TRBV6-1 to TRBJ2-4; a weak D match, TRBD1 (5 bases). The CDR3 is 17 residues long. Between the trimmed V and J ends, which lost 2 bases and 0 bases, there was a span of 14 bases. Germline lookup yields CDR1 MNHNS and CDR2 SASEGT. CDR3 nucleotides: TGTGCCAGCAGTGAACAGGCAGGGAAATTAGCCAAAAACATTCAGTACTTC. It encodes CASSEQAGKLAKNIQYF.

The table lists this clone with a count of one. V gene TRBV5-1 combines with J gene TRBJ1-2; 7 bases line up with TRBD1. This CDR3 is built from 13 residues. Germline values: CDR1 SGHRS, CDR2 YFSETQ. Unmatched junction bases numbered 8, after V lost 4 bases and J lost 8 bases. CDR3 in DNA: TGCGCCAGCAGCCAGAGACAGGGCTCCGGCTACACCTTC. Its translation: CASSQRQGSGYTF.

The CDR3 nucleotides read TGTGCCAGCAGTGAACCTGGGGCAGATACGCAGTATTTT. This sequence encodes CASSEPGADTQYF. The chain couples TRBV25-1 to TRBJ2-3, with unresolved D. The germline V gene encodes CDR1 MGHDK and CDR2 SYGVNS. V lost 2 bases and J 4 bases, leaving 7 bases between the germline ends. This CDR3 has 13 residues.

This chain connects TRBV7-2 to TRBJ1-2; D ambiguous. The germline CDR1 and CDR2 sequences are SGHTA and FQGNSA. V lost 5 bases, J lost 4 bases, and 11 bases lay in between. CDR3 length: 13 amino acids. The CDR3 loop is CASSPDGPYGYTF. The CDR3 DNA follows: TGTGCCAGCAGCCCTGACGGACCCTATGGCTACACCTTC. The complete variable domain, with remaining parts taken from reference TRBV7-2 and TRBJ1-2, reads GAGVSQSPSNKVTEKGKDVELRCDPISGHTALYWYRQSLGQGLEFLIYFQGNSAPDKSGLPSDRFSAERTGGSVSTLTIQRTQQEDSAVYLCASSPDGPYGYTFGSGTRLTVV.

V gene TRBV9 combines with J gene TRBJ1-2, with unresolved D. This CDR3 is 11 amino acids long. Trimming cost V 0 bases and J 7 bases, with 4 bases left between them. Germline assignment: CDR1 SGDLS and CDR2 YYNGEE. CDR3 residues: CASSVDGGYTF. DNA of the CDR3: TGTGCCAGCAGCGTAGATGGTGGCTACACCTTC.

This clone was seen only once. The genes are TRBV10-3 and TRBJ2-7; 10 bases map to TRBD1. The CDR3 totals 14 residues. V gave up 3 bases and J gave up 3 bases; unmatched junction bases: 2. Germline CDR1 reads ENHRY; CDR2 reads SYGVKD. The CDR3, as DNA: TGTGCCATCAGTGACCGGGACAGGGGCTACGAGCAGTACTTC. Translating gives CAISDRDRGYEQYF.

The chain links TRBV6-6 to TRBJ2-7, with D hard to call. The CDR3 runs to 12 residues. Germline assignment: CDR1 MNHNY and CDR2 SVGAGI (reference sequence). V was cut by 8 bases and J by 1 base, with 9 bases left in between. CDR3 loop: CASPFRSYEQYF. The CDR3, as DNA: TGTGCCAGCCCGTTCAGGTCCTACGAGCAGTACTTC.

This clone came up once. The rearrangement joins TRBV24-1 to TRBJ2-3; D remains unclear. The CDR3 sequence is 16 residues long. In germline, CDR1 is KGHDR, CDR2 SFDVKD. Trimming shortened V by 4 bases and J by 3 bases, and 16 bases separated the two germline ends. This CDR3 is CATSDGPTTFTDTQYF. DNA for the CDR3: TGTGCCACCAGTGACGGGCCTACTACATTTACAGATACGCAGTATTTT.